Each of the 4 T cell receptor beta chains below was sequenced from the same sample in a study of T cell clonotyping in hematopoietic cell transplantation. Assay: immunoSEQ multiplex PCR; the TCRdb copy retains only in-frame clones and omits some. This sample has under 7,500 clones, with about nine tenths found just once. Material: peripheral blood mononuclear cells, obtained 100 days after allogeneic stem cell transplant. The receptors were sampled from a male patient aged 40 to 50 who had an allogeneic stem cell transplant from an unrelated donor, so the T cells may come from the graft donor. Some clones in this sample may be carry-over from other donors' samples.

The chain combines TRBV7-2 with TRBJ1-4; TRBD1 aligns across 8 bases. The length of the CDR3 is 15 residues. Germline values: CDR1 SGHTA, CDR2 FQGNSA. V gave up 5 bases and J gave up 5 bases; unmatched junction bases: 7. The CDR3 DNA sequence: TGTGCCAGCAGCACCGGACAGGGAGGGAATGAAAAACTGTTTTTT. Translation gives CASSTGQGGNEKLFF. The full variable domain, its missing parts supplied by reference TRBV7-2 and TRBJ1-4, is GAGVSQSPSNKVTEKGKDVELRCDPISGHTALYWYRQSLGQGLEFLIYFQGNSAPDKSGLPSDRFSAERTGGSVSTLTIQRTQQEDSAVYLCASSTGQGGNEKLFFGSGTQLSVL.

The V call is TRBV30, the J call TRBJ2-1; maybe TRBD2 (7 bases). V was cut by 0 bases and J by 9 bases, with 18 bases left in between. Germline-derived CDR1 and CDR2 are GTSNPN and SVGIG (reference sequence). The CDR3 is made up of 15 amino acids. CDR3 region: CAWSVKGEGPGEQFF. The CDR3, as DNA: TGTGCCTGGAGTGTAAAGGGGGAGGGCCCTGGTGAGCAGTTCTTC.

V gene TRBV30 combines with J gene TRBJ1-2; 9 bases align to TRBD1. The V and J ends lost 7 bases and 1 base, in that order; junction bases with no gene match: 4. CDR3 length: 13 residues. Germline CDR1 reads GTSNPN; CDR2 reads SVGIG (reference sequence). CDR3 nucleotide sequence: TGTGCCTTGACAGGGGGAATTAACTATGGCTACACCTTC. This translates into CALTGGINYGYTF.

The chain employs TRBV5-4 and TRBJ1-3; tentatively, D is TRBD1 (5 bases). Trimming pared 2 bases from V and 2 bases from J, leaving 11 bases between. Germline CDR1 SGHNT, CDR2 YYREEE (reference sequence). The CDR3 totals 15 residues. CDR3 coding DNA: TGTGCCAGCAGCTTTGAGGGGCGGGCTGGAAACACCATATATTTT. Its protein is CASSFEGRAGNTIYF. The full variable domain, rest sourced from reference TRBV5-4 and TRBJ1-3, is ETGVTQSPTHLIKTRGQQVTLRCSSQSGHNTVSWYQQALGQGPQFIFQYYREEENGRGNFPPRFSGLQFPNYSSELNVNALELDDSALYLCASSFEGRAGNTIYFGEGSWLTVV.